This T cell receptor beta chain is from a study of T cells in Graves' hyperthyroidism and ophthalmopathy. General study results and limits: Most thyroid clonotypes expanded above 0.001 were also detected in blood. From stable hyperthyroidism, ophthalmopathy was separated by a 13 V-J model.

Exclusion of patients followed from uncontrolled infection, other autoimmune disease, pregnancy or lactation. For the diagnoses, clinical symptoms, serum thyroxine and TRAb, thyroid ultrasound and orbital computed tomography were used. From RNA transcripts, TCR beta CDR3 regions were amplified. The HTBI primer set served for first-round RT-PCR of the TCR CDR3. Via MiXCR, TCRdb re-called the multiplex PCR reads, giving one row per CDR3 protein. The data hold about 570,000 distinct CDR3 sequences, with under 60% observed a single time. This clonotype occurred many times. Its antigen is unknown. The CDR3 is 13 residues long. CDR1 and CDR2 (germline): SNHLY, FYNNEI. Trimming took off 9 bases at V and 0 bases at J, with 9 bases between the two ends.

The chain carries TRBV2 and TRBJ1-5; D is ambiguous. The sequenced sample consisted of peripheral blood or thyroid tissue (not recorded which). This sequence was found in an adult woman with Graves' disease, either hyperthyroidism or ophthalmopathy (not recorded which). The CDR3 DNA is TGTGCCAGTAGTACAGATAGCAATCAGCCCCAGCATTTT. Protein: CASSTDSNQPQHF.